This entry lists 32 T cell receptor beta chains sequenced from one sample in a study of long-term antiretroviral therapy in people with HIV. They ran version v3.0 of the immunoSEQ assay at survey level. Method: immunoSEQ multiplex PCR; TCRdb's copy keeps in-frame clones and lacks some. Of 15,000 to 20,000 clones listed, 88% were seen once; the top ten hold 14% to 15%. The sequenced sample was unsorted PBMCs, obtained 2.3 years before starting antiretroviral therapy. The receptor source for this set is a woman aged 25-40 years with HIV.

DNA for the CDR3: TGTGCCAGCAGCTTACGAGGCGGGGGGGAGACCCAGTACTTC. Encoded protein: CASSLRGGGETQYF. V is TRBV7-9 and J is TRBJ2-5; 8 bases fit TRBD2. After removal of 2 bases from V and 5 bases from J, the junction contained 4 bases not matched to a gene. The CDR3 extends over 14 amino acids. Germline-derived CDR1 and CDR2 are SEHNR and FQNEAQ (reference sequence).

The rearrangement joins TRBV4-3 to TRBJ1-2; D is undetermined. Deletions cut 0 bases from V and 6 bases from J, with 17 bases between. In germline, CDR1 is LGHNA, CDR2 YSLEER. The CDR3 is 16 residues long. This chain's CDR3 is CASSQDLLASSDGYTF. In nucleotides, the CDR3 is TGCGCCAGCAGCCAAGACCTTCTTGCTTCGTCTGATGGCTACACCTTC.

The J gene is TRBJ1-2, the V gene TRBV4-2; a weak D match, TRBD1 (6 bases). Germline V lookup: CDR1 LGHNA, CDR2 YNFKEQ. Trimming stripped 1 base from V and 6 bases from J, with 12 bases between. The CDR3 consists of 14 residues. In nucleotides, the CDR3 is TGTGCCAGCAGCCAAGTGGGGGGGCGAGATGGCTACACCTTC. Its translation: CASSQVGGRDGYTF.

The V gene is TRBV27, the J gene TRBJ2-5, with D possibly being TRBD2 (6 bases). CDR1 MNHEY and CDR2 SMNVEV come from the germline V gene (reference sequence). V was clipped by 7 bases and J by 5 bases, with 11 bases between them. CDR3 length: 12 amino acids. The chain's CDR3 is CASKGLGETQYF. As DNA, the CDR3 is TGTGCCAGCAAGGGACTTGGGGAGACCCAGTACTTC.

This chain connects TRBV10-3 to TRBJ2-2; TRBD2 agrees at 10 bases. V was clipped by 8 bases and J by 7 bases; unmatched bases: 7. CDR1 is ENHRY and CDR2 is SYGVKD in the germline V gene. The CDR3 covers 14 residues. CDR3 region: CAIGASGGNGELFF. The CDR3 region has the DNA TGTGCCATCGGGGCTAGCGGGGGAAACGGGGAGCTGTTTTTT.

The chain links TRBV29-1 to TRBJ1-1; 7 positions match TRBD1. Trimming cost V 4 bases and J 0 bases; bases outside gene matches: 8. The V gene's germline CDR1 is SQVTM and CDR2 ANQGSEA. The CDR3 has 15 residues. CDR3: CSVARQGVMNTEAFF. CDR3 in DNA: TGCAGCGTTGCAAGGCAGGGGGTTATGAACACTGAAGCTTTCTTT.

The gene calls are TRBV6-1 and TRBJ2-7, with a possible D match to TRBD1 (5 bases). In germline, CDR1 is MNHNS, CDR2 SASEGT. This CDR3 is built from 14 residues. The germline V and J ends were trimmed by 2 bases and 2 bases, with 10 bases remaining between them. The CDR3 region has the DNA TGTGCCAGCAGTGAACTACAGGAAGCCTACGAGCAGTACTTC. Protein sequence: CASSELQEAYEQYF.

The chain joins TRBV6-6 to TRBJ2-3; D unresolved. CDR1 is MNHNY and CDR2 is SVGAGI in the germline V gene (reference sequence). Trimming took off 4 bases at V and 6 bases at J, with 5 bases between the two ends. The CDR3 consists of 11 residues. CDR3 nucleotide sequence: TGTGCCAGCAGTTCGGACGATACGCAGTATTTT. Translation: CASSSDDTQYF.

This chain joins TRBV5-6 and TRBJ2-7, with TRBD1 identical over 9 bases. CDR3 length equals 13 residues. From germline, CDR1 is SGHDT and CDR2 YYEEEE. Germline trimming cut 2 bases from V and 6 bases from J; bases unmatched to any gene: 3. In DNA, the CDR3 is TGTGCCAGCAGCTTTGGGACAGGGAGCGAGCAGTACTTC. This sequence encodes CASSFGTGSEQYF.

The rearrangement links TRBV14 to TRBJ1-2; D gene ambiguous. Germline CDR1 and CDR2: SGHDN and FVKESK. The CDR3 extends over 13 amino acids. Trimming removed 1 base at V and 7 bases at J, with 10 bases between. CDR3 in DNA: TGTGCCAGCAGCCAAGTTAGGGTTACTGGCTACACCTTC. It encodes CASSQVRVTGYTF.

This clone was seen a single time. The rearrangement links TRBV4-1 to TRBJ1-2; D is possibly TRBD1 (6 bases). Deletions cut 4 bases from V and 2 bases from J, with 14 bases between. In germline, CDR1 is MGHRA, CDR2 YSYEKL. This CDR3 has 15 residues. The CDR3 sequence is CASSRTRGENYGYTF. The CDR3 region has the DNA TGCGCCAGCAGCCGGACCAGGGGCGAAAACTATGGCTACACCTTC.

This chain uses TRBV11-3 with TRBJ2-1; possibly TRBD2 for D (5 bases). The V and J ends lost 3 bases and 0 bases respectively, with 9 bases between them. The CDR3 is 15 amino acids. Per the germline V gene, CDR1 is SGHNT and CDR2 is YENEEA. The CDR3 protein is CASSLLATSYNEQFF. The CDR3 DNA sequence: TGTGCCAGCAGCTTGCTAGCTACCTCCTACAATGAGCAGTTCTTC.

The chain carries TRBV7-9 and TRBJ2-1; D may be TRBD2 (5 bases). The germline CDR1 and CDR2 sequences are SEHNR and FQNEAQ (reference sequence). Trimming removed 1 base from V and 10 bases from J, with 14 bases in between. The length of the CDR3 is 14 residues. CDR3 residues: CASSLDGRSGEQFF. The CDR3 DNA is TGTGCCAGCAGCTTAGATGGCAGGTCGGGGGAGCAGTTCTTC.

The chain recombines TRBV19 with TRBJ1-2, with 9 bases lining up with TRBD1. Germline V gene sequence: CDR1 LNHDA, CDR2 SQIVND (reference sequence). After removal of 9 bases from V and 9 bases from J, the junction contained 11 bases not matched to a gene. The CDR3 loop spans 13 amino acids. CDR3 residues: CASKDTGGLSYTF. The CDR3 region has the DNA TGTGCCAGCAAGGATACAGGGGGCTTAAGCTACACCTTC. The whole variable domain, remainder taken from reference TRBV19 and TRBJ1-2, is DGGITQSPKYLFRKEGQNVTLSCEQNLNHDAMYWYRQDPGQGLRLIYYSQIVNDFQKGDIAEGYSVSREKKESFPLTVTSAQKNPTAFYLCASKDTGGLSYTFGSGTRLTVV.

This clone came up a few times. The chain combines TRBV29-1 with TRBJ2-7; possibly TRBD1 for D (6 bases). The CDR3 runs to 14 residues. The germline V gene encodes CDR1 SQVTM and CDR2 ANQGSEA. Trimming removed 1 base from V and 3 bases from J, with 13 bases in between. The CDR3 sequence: CSVEGGRGFYEQYF. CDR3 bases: TGCAGCGTTGAAGGGGGCAGGGGCTTCTACGAGCAGTACTTC.

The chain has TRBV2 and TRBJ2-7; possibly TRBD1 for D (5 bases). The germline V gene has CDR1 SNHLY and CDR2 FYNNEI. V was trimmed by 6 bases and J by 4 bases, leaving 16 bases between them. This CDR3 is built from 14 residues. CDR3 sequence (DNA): TGTGCCAGCAGCCCCAGGGTAATAGGGTACGAGCAGTACTTC. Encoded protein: CASSPRVIGYEQYF. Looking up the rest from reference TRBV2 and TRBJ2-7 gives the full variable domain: EPEVTQTPSHQVTQMGQEVILRCVPISNHLYFYWYRQILGQKVEFLVSFYNNEISEKSEIFDDQFSVERPDGSNFTLKIRSTKLEDSAMYFCASSPRVIGYEQYFGPGTRLTVT.

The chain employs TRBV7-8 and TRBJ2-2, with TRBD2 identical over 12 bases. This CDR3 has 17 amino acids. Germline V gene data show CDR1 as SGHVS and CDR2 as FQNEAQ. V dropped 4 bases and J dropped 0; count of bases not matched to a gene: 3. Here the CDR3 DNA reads TGTGCCAGCAGCTGGGGACTAGCGGGCGCGAACACCGGGGAGCTGTTTTTT. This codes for CASSWGLAGANTGELFF.

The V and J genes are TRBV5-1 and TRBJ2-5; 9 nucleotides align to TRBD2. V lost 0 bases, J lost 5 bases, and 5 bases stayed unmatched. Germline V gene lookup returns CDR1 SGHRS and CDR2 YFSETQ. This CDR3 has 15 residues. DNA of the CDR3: TGCGCCAGCAGCTTGGCCGGCGGGGGGGCCGAGACCCAGTACTTC. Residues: CASSLAGGGAETQYF.

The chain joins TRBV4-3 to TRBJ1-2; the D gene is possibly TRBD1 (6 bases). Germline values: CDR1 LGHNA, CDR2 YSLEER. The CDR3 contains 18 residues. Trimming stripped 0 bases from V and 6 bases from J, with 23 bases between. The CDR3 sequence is CASSQDLGDTSFFNGYTF. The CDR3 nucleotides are TGCGCCAGCAGCCAAGATTTAGGGGACACCAGTTTTTTTAATGGCTACACCTTC.

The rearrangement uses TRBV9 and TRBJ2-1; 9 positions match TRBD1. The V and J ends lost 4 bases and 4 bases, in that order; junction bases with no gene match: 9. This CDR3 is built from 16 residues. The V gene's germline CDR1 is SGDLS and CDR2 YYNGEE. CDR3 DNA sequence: TGTGCCAGCAGCCTCATGGGACAGGGAAAGTACAATGAGCAGTTCTTC. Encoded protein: CASSLMGQGKYNEQFF.

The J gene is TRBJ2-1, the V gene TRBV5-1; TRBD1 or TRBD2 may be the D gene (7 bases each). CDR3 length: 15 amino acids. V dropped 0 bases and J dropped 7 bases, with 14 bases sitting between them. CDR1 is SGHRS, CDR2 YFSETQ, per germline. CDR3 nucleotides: TGCGCCAGCAGCTTGGCAGGGGGGGCGCGTAATGAGCAGTTCTTC. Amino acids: CASSLAGGARNEQFF.

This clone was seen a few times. The CDR3 DNA reads as TGTGCCAGTACCTGGGGACAGCACGTTTCACCCCTCCACTTT. Amino acid sequence: CASTWGQHVSPLHF. This chain joins TRBV19 and TRBJ1-6, with 7 bases lining up with TRBD1. Unmatched junction bases numbered 9, after V lost 7 bases and J lost 9 bases. The germline gives CDR1 LNHDA, CDR2 SQIVND (reference sequence). The length of the CDR3 is 14 residues.

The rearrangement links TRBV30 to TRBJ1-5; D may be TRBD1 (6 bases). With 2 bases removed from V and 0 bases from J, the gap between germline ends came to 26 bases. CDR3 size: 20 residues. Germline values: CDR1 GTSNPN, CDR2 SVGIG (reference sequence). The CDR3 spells CAWSLHLRAPGGGSNQPQHF. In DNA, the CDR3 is TGTGCCTGGAGTCTTCATCTCCGGGCCCCGGGGGGCGGTAGCAATCAGCCCCAGCATTTT.

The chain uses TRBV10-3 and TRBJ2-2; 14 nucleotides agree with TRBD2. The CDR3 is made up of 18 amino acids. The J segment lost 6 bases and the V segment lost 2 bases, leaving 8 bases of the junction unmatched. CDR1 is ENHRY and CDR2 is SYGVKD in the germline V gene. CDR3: CAISEKPRLAGGPGELFF. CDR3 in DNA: TGTGCCATCAGTGAGAAGCCAAGACTAGCGGGGGGGCCCGGGGAGCTGTTTTTT.

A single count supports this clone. The CDR3 DNA is TGTGCCATCAGTGAGTCGGACTTAGCGAGCTACGAGCAGTACTTC. Translating gives CAISESDLASYEQYF. The chain combines TRBV10-3 with TRBJ2-7; a possible D gene is TRBD2 (5 bases). Trimming cost V 0 bases and J 3 bases, with 12 bases left between them. The CDR3 runs 15 residues. Germline V gene sequence: CDR1 ENHRY, CDR2 SYGVKD.

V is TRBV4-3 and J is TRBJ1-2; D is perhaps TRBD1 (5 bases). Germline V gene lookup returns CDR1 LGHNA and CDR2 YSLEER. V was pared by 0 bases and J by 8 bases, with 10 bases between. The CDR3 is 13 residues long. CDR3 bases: TGCGCCAGCAGCCAAGAGGGGCGAGGGGGCTACACCTTC. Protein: CASSQEGRGGYTF.

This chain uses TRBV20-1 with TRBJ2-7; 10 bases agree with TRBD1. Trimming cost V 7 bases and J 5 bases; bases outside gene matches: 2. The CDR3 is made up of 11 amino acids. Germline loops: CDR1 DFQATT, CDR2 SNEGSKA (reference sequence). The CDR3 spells CSGTGGDEQYF. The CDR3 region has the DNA TGCAGTGGGACAGGGGGAGACGAGCAGTACTTC.

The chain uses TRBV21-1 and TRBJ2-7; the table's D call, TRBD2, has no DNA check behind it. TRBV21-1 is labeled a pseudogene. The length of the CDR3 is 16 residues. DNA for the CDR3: TGTGCCAGCAGCAAACCTGCAGAGGTTACTTTCTACGAGCAGTACTTC. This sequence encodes CASSKPAEVTFYEQYF.

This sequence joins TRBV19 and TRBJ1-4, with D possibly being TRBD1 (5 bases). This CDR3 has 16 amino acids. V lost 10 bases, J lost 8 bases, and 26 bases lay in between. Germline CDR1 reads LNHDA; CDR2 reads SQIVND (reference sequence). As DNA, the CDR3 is TGTGCCACTACCTCCGGGACCAACCCCATAGGGGAAAAACTGTTTTTT. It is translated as CATTSGTNPIGEKLFF.

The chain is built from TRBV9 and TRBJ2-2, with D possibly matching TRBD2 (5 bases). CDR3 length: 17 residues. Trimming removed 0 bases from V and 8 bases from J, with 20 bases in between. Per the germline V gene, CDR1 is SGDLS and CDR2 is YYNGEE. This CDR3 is CASSVGGLAFSPGELFF. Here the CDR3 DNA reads TGTGCCAGCAGCGTAGGCGGTCTAGCCTTCTCACCGGGGGAGCTGTTTTTT.

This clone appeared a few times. In DNA, the CDR3 is TGTGCCAGCAGCCCAGGGGGAGCGGGTGCCTACGAGCAGTACTTC. This gives the protein CASSPGGAGAYEQYF. The rearrangement joins TRBV7-8 to TRBJ2-7, with D perhaps TRBD1 (7 bases). The V and J ends lost 5 bases and 2 bases respectively, with 16 bases between them. Germline loops: CDR1 SGHVS, CDR2 FQNEAQ. This CDR3 has 15 amino acids.

The CDR3 sequence: CAWTLDRGSPLHF. CDR3 in DNA: TGTGCCTGGACCCTGGACAGGGGTTCACCCCTCCACTTT. The chain carries TRBV30 and TRBJ1-6, with 9 bases lining up with TRBD1. Germline assignment: CDR1 GTSNPN and CDR2 SVGIG (reference sequence). V dropped 4 bases and J dropped 9; count of bases not matched to a gene: 4. The CDR3 covers 13 residues. Full variable domain (outside the CDR3, taken from reference TRBV30 and TRBJ1-6): SQTIHQWPATLVQPVGSPLSLECTVEGTSNPNLYWYRQAAGRGLQLLFYSVGIGQISSEVPQNLSASRPQDRQFILSSKKLLLSDSGFYLCAWTLDRGSPLHFGNGTRLTVT.